The 11 T cell receptor beta chains below come from one sample, sequenced in a study of shared clonotypes between healthy human individuals. Assay: immunoSEQ multiplex PCR; the TCRdb copy retains only in-frame clones and omits some. There are hundreds of thousands of clones in the sample; around 78% occur only once, and 12% lies in the top ten. The sample was PBMCs. These TCRs come from a woman aged 40 to 49 in good health. Some clones in this sample may be carry-over from other donors' samples.

Comments on this clone: A much larger clone sits a single nucleotide away, making a read error possible. J is TRBJ1-4 and V is TRBV25-1, with D possibly being TRBD1 (6 bases). Germline CDR1 and CDR2: MGHDK and SYGVNS. The CDR3 has 15 amino acids. V lost 9 bases and J lost 7, with 21 bases in between. In DNA form, the CDR3 reads TGTGCCAGTGGTCCACAGGGACGGCACAGTGAAAAACTGTTTTTT. Translating gives CASGPQGRHSEKLFF. The variable domain in full, with the rest retrieved from reference TRBV25-1 and TRBJ1-4, is EADIYQTPRYLVIGTGKKITLECSQTMGHDKMYWYQQDPGMELHLIHYSYGVNSTEKGDLSSESTVSRIRTEHFPLTLESARPSHTSQYLCASGPQGRHSEKLFFGSGTQLSVL.

This chain joins TRBV4-2 and TRBJ1-4; 9 bases fit TRBD1. CDR3 length: 15 residues. Trimming took 1 base from V and 8 from J; bases not matched to a gene: 5. Germline V CDR1 and CDR2: LGHNA, YNFKEQ. The DNA of the CDR3 is TGTGCCAGCAGCCAAGGGGACAGGGCGGAGGAAAAACTGTTTTTT. Translation: CASSQGDRAEEKLFF.

The chain links TRBV28 to TRBJ2-7; 10 positions match TRBD2. With 7 bases clipped from V and 5 bases from J, the junction kept 17 bases outside the gene matches. This CDR3 has 17 residues. Per germline, CDR1 MDHEN and CDR2 SYDVKM. The CDR3 region is CASKSGAASGRIHEQYF. CDR3 in DNA: TGTGCCAGCAAATCTGGAGCGGCTAGCGGGAGAATTCACGAGCAGTACTTC.

The chain carries TRBV27 and TRBJ1-1, with D possibly TRBD1 on 5 matching bases. In germline, CDR1 is MNHEY, CDR2 SMNVEV (reference sequence). The CDR3 totals 14 residues. Trimming cost V 2 bases and J 1 base, with 8 bases left between them. The CDR3 bases are TGTGCCAGCAGTTTACTGGGGCGGAACACTGAAGCTTTCTTT. This translates into CASSLLGRNTEAFF.

This clone showed up just a few times. The V and J genes are TRBV2 and TRBJ1-2, with D tentatively TRBD1 (5 bases). The V end was cut by 3 bases, the J end by 8 bases, with 19 bases between. The CDR3 runs 15 residues. CDR1 is SNHLY, CDR2 FYNNEI, per germline. CDR3: CASSDVTVLRLGYTF. In nucleotides, the CDR3 is TGTGCCAGCAGTGATGTGACAGTCCTACGGTTGGGCTACACCTTC.

CDR3 in DNA: TGTGCCAGCAGTCGACGAATAGCGGGAGTTTCCCATGAGCAGTTCTTC. The encoded protein is CASSRRIAGVSHEQFF. The chain joins TRBV2 to TRBJ2-1; 9 positions agree with TRBD2. CDR1 is SNHLY and CDR2 is FYNNEI in the germline V gene. This CDR3 has 16 residues. Unmatched junction bases numbered 13, after V lost 5 bases and J lost 8 bases.

The chain is built from TRBV30 and TRBJ2-1, with unresolved D. V shed 7 bases and J shed 0 bases, with 13 bases lying between them. The CDR3 loop spans 14 amino acids. Germline lookup yields CDR1 GTSNPN and CDR2 SVGIG (reference sequence). Here the CDR3 reads CASPQGSSYNEQFF. The CDR3 nucleotides read TGTGCCTCACCCCAAGGCTCCTCCTACAATGAGCAGTTCTTC.

V gene TRBV29-1 combines with J gene TRBJ2-7, with D perhaps matching TRBD1 (5 bases). This CDR3 spans 13 amino acids. In germline, CDR1 is SQVTM, CDR2 ANQGSEA. V was shortened by 4 bases and J by 3 bases, with 13 bases between the two germline ends. The CDR3 spells CSVVAGLGYEQYF. The CDR3 DNA reads TGCAGCGTTGTGGCAGGGTTAGGCTACGAGCAGTACTTC.

Concerning this clone: A far more abundant clone sits one base away, making this likely a read error. The chain uses TRBV30 and TRBJ2-5; 7 nucleotides line up with TRBD2. CDR1 is GTSNPN and CDR2 is SVGIG in the germline V gene (reference sequence). V shed 4 bases, J shed 3 bases, and the junction held 14 bases outside the gene matches. This CDR3 region has 16 residues. In nucleotides, the CDR3 is TGTGCCTGGAAGATGGTTCGCCTAGCGGCCAAAGAGACCCAGTACTTC. Amino acids: CAWKMVRLAAKETQYF.

This rearrangement joins TRBV29-1 to TRBJ1-1; possibly TRBD1 for D (6 bases). The CDR3 runs 14 residues. Germline loops: CDR1 SQVTM, CDR2 ANQGSEA. V lost 4 bases and J 0 bases, leaving 12 bases between the germline ends. CDR3 amino acids: CSVGGTFLNTEAFF. The CDR3 coding sequence is TGCAGCGTTGGCGGGACATTTTTGAACACTGAAGCTTTCTTT.

This clone was detected only a few times. The J gene is TRBJ2-1, the V gene TRBV11-2; D call uncertain. Germline CDR1 reads SGHAT; CDR2 reads FQNNGV. The CDR3 has 15 residues. Trimming stripped 0 bases from V and 8 bases from J, with 14 bases between. CDR3 DNA: TGTGCCAGCAGCTTAGATCGTATCCCTGGTTATGAGCAGTTCTTC. This encodes CASSLDRIPGYEQFF.